The following is a T cell receptor beta chain sequence with its context. This CDR3 has 15 amino acids. From germline, CDR1 is SGHVS and CDR2 FQNEAQ. V was trimmed by 0 bases and J by 6 bases, leaving 14 bases between them. This sample is part of a study of cytomegalovirus exposure and HLA in healthy donors. Both 60 Vbeta primers and 13 Jbeta primers went into the PCR. Data came from immunoSEQ multiplex PCR; TCRdb stores just in-frame clones and leaves some out. The profile covers 200,000 or so clones, with 81% appearing a single time and about 2% taken by the ten largest. The source material was PBMCs. The gene calls are TRBV7-8 and TRBJ1-2, with D perhaps matching TRBD1 (5 bases). This clonotype was sampled from a woman aged 18-29 years in good health and CMV-seropositive. CDR3 residues: CASSLAAGGGHGYTF. The CDR3 region has the DNA TGTGCCAGCAGCTTAGCGGCGGGGGGTGGCCATGGCTACACCTTC.